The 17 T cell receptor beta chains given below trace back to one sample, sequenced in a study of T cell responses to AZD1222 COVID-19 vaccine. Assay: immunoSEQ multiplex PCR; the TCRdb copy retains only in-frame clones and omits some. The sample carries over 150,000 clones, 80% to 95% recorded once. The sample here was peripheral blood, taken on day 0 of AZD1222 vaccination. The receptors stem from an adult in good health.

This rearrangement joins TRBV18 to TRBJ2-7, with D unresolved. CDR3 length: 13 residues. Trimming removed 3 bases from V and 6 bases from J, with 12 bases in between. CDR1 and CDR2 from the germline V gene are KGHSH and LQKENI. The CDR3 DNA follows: TGTGCCAGCTCACCCAGAAGTACGACCGAGCAGTACTTC. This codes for CASSPRSTTEQYF.

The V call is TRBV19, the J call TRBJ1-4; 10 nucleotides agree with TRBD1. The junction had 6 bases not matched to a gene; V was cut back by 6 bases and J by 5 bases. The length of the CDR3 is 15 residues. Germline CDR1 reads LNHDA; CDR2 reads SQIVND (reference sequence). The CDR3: CASSLRTGGNEKLFF. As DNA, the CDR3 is TGTGCCAGTAGCCTTCGGACAGGGGGAAATGAAAAACTGTTTTTT.

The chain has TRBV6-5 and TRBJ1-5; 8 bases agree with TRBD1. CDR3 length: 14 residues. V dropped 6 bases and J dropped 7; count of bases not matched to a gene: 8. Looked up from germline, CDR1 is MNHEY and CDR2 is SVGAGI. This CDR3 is CASSSQGAGQPQHF. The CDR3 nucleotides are TGTGCCAGCAGCTCTCAGGGGGCTGGGCAGCCCCAGCATTTT.

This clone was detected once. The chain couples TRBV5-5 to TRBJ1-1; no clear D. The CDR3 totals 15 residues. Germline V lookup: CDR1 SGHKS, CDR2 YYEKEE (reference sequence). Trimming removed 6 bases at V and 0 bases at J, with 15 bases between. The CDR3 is CASTVAWYLNTEAFF. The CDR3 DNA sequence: TGTGCCAGCACCGTGGCCTGGTACCTGAACACTGAAGCTTTCTTT. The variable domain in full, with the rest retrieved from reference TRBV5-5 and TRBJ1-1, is DAGVTQSPTHLIKTRGQQVTLRCSPISGHKSVSWYQQVLGQGPQFIFQYYEKEERGRGNFPDRFSARQFPNYSSELNVNALLLGDSALYLCASTVAWYLNTEAFFGQGTRLTVV.

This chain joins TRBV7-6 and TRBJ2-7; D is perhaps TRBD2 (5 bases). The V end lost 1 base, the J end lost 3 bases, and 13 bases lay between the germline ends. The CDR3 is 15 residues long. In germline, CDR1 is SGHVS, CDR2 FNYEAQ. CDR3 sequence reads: CASSLGAVRIYEQYF. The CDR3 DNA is TGTGCCAGCAGCTTAGGAGCGGTGCGGATCTACGAGCAGTACTTC. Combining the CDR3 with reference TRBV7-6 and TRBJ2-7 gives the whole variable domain GAGVSQSPRYKVTKRGQDVALRCDPISGHVSLYWYRQALGQGPEFLTYFNYEAQQDKSGLPNDRFSAERPEGSISTLTIQRTEQRDSAMYRCASSLGAVRIYEQYFGPGTRLTVT.

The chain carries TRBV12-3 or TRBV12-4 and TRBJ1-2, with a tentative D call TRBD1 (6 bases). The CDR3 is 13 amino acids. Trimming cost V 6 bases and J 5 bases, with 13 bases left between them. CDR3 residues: CASREDRRYGYTF. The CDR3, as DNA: TGTGCCAGCAGGGAAGACAGGAGGTATGGCTACACCTTC.

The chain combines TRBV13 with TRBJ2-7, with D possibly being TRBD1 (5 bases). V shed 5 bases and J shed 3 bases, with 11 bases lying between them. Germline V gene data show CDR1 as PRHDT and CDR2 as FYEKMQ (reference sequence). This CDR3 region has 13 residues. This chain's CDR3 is CASSRWGGYEQYF. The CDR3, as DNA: TGTGCCAGCAGCCGTTGGGGCGGCTACGAGCAGTACTTC.

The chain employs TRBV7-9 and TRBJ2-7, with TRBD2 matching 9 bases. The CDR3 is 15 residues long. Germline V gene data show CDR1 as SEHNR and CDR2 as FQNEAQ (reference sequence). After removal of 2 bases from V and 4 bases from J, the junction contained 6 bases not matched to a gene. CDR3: CASSLRAGGPYEQYF. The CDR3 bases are TGTGCCAGCAGCTTAAGAGCGGGAGGTCCTTACGAGCAGTACTTC.

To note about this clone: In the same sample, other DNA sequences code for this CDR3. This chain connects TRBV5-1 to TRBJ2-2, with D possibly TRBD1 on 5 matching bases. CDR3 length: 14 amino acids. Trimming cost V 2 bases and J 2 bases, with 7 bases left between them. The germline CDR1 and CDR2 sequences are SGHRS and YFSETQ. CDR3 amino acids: CASSLQVNTGELFF. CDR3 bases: TGCGCCAGCAGCTTACAGGTTAACACCGGGGAGCTGTTTTTT.

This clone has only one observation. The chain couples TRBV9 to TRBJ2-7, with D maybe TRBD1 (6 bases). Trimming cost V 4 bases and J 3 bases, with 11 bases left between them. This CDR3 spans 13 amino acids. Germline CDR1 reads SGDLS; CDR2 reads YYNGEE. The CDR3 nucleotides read TGTGCCAGCAGCACGGGACATGTCTACGAGCAGTACTTC. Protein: CASSTGHVYEQYF.

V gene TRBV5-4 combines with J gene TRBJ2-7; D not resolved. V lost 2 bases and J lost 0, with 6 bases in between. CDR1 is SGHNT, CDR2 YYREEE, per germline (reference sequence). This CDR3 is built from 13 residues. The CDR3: CASSLPSSYEQYF. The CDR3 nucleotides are TGTGCCAGCAGCTTACCGAGCTCCTACGAGCAGTACTTC.

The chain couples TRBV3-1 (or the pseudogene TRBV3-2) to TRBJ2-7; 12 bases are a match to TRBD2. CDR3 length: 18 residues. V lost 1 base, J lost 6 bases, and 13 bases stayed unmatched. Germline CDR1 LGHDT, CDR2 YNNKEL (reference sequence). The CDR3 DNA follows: TGTGCCAGCAGCCAAGCGTCCCGACTAGCGGGAGATATCGGCGAGCAGTACTTC. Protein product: CASSQASRLAGDIGEQYF.

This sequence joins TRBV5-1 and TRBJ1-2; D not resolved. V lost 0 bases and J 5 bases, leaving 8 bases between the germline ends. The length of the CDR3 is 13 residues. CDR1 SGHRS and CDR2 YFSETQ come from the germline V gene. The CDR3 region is CASSLAWSYGYTF. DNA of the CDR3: TGCGCCAGCAGCTTGGCCTGGTCATATGGCTACACCTTC.

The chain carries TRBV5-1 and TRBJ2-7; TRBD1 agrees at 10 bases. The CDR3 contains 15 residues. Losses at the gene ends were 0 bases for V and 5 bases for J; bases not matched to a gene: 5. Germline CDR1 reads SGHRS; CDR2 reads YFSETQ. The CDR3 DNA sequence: TGCGCCAGCAGCTTGGCCGGGACAGGGGATCACGAGCAGTACTTC. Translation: CASSLAGTGDHEQYF.

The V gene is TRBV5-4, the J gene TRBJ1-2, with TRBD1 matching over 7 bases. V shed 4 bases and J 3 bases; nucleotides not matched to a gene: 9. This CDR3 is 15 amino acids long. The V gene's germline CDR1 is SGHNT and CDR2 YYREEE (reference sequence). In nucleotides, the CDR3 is TGTGCCAGCAGCCTCAGGACAGGCCTTTACTATGGCTACACCTTC. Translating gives CASSLRTGLYYGYTF.

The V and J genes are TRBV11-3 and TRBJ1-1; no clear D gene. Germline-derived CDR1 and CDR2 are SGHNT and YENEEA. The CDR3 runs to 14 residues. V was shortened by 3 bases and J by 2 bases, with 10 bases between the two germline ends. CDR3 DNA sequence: TGTGCCAGCAGCTTGGCTGGTCCCAACACTGAAGCTTTCTTT. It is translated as CASSLAGPNTEAFF.

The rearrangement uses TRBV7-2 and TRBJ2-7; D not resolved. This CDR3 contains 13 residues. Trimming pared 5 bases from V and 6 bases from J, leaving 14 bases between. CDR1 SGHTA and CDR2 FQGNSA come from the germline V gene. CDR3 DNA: TGTGCCAGCAGCCCATCGCCTAACCTCGAGCAGTACTTC. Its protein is CASSPSPNLEQYF. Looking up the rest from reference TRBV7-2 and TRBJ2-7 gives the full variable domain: GAGVSQSPSNKVTEKGKDVELRCDPISGHTALYWYRQSLGQGLEFLIYFQGNSAPDKSGLPSDRFSAERTGGSVSTLTIQRTQQEDSAVYLCASSPSPNLEQYFGPGTRLTVT.